These 25 T cell receptor beta chains share one sample of origin, sequenced in a study of radiation and T cells in renal cell carcinoma. Stated time point: blood 2 weeks post-SBRT. This sample's treatment: 15 Gy SBRT to primary tumor, nephrectomy 4 weeks later. Sequencing was performed with immunoSEQ multiplex PCR; in TCRdb, only in-frame clones are kept and a portion is missing. The sample holds around 60,000 clones; around 77% are singletons and the top ten take 6.8%. The sample here was blood, taken from a patient whose treatment included radiotherapy and nephrectomy. The receptors here all came from a man between 60 and 75 years old with renal cell carcinoma.

The CDR3 is CASSTNLQGAFGNTIYF. The CDR3 nucleotides are TGTGCCAGTAGTACCAACCTACAGGGGGCTTTTGGAAACACCATATATTTT. This chain joins TRBV19 and TRBJ1-3, with 9 bases identical to TRBD1. The V gene's germline CDR1 is LNHDA and CDR2 SQIVND (reference sequence). The length of the CDR3 is 17 residues. V was pared by 4 bases and J by 3 bases, with 10 bases of the junction left unmatched.

CDR3 protein: CASSAVLLNTGELFF. The DNA of the CDR3 is TGTGCCAGCTCGGCAGTCCTATTGAACACCGGGGAGCTGTTTTTT. The chain employs TRBV2 and TRBJ2-2; D gene unclear. With 8 bases removed from V and 1 base from J, the gap between germline ends came to 14 bases. The CDR3 is 15 amino acids. CDR1 and CDR2 from the germline V gene are SNHLY and FYNNEI.

This chain links TRBV9 with TRBJ1-3; D is possibly TRBD1 (6 bases). Germline CDR1 is SGDLS and CDR2 is YYNGEE. Trimming left V 1 base short and J 4 bases short, with 15 bases between. This CDR3 region has 16 residues. The DNA for the CDR3 is TGTGCCAGCAGCGTAATGATGGGGGGCAGGGGAAACACCATATATTTT. Amino acid sequence: CASSVMMGGRGNTIYF.

This chain links TRBV21-1 with TRBJ2-1. TRBV21-1 is a pseudogene segment. This CDR3 has 16 amino acids. CDR3 nucleotides: TGTGCCAGCGTCAGCCTCGGGGCTAGGGCGTATAATGAGCAGTTCTTC. Amino acids: CASVSLGARAYNEQFF.

The chain joins TRBV2 to TRBJ2-1; 16 bases align to TRBD2. V trimming: 4 bases; J trimming: 3 bases; junction bases outside the gene matches: 9. The length of the CDR3 is 19 residues. CDR1 SNHLY and CDR2 FYNNEI come from the germline V gene. The CDR3 nucleotides are TGTGCCAGCAGTGGAGCCGGGACTAGCGGGAGGGCCGACTACAATGAGCAGTTCTTC. Residues: CASSGAGTSGRADYNEQFF. The whole variable domain, remainder taken from reference TRBV2 and TRBJ2-1, is EPEVTQTPSHQVTQMGQEVILRCVPISNHLYFYWYRQILGQKVEFLVSFYNNEISEKSEIFDDQFSVERPDGSNFTLKIRSTKLEDSAMYFCASSGAGTSGRADYNEQFFGPGTRLTVL.

V gene TRBV27 combines with J gene TRBJ1-5; D possibly corresponds to TRBD1 (6 bases). V lost 4 bases to trimming and J lost 5 bases, with 21 bases between them. CDR1 MNHEY and CDR2 SMNVEV come from the germline V gene (reference sequence). The CDR3 is 17 residues long. The CDR3 bases are TGTGCCAGCAGTTCCATAGTAGGGGGTGACGACCATCAGCCCCAGCATTTT. It translates to CASSSIVGGDDHQPQHF.

The V and J genes are TRBV2 and TRBJ1-2; 9 nucleotides line up with TRBD1. The CDR3 totals 14 residues. CDR1 and CDR2 (germline): SNHLY, FYNNEI. V lost 9 bases to trimming and J lost 4 bases; unmatched junction nucleotides: 9. This CDR3 is CASNTGGPVYGYTF. In DNA, the CDR3 is TGTGCCAGTAATACAGGGGGCCCGGTCTATGGCTACACCTTC.

The chain employs TRBV7-2 and TRBJ2-7; 9 bases match TRBD2. The CDR3 contains 12 residues. J gave up 12 bases and V 1 base, and 4 bases lay outside the gene matches. The germline V gene has CDR1 SGHTA and CDR2 FQGNSA. The CDR3 region has the DNA TGTGCCAGCAGCTTAGACAGCGGGAGGTGGTACTTC. Protein product: CASSLDSGRWYF.

This clone was seen a few times. The chain recombines TRBV19 with TRBJ2-3; D unclear. The CDR3 length is 14 residues. With 4 bases removed from V and 1 base from J, the gap between germline ends came to 9 bases. Per germline, CDR1 LNHDA and CDR2 SQIVND (reference sequence). The CDR3 bases are TGTGCCAGTAGTAACCCCCTCCGCACAGATACGCAGTATTTT. It translates to CASSNPLRTDTQYF.

The chain has TRBV11-3 and TRBJ2-7; D is possibly TRBD2 (5 bases). V was cut by 4 bases and J by 2 bases, with 12 bases left in between. The CDR3 sequence is 14 residues long. In germline, CDR1 is SGHNT, CDR2 YENEEA. DNA for the CDR3: TGTGCCAGCAGCTACCAGGCGGGTCCCTACGAGCAGTACGTC. It is translated as CASSYQAGPYEQYV.

The V gene is TRBV27, the J gene TRBJ2-1; D possibly matches TRBD1 or TRBD2 (5 bases each). Germline values: CDR1 MNHEY, CDR2 SMNVEV (reference sequence). There are 16 residues in the CDR3. V dropped 2 bases and J dropped 0 bases, with 11 bases sitting between them. CDR3 loop: CASSLLGPSSYNEQFF. CDR3 in DNA: TGTGCCAGCAGTTTACTGGGACCAAGCTCCTACAATGAGCAGTTCTTC.

This clone has a handful of counts. The CDR3 DNA reads TGTGCCAGCAGCCAAGATTTAGACGCCATAGCGGGAGGCTACACCTTC. Residues: CASSQDLDAIAGGYTF. The V gene is TRBV14, the J gene TRBJ1-2; D ambiguous. V shed 0 bases and J shed 8 bases, with 19 bases lying between them. This CDR3 has 16 amino acids. Germline V CDR1 and CDR2: SGHDN, FVKESK.

V and J are TRBV11-3 and TRBJ2-1, with D tentatively TRBD1 or TRBD2 (5 bases each). CDR3 length: 16 amino acids. Germline V CDR1 and CDR2: SGHNT, YENEEA. V shed 2 bases and J shed 5 bases, with 16 bases lying between them. CDR3 sequence reads: CASSLRGSPRNNEQFF. Here the CDR3 DNA reads TGTGCCAGCAGCTTACGGGGCTCCCCAAGAAACAATGAGCAGTTCTTC.

The J gene is TRBJ1-2, the V gene TRBV6-1; TRBD1 might be the D (5 bases). The CDR3 runs to 14 residues. CDR1 and CDR2 from the germline V gene are MNHNS and SASEGT. The V gene lost 0 bases and the J gene lost 2 bases, with 7 bases spanning the gap. CDR3 in DNA: TGTGCCAGCAGTGAAGCCGGGACCAACTATGGCTACACCTTC. Residues: CASSEAGTNYGYTF.

This clone was counted only a few times. The rearrangement joins TRBV30 to TRBJ1-1, with D maybe TRBD1 (6 bases). Germline V gives CDR1 GTSNPN, CDR2 SVGIG (reference sequence). There are 15 residues in the CDR3. V lost 5 bases to trimming and J lost 7 bases, with 23 bases between them. The CDR3 region has the DNA TGTGCCTGGGGCCACTCATTGACAGGAACGGGTGAAGCTTTCTTT. Protein product: CAWGHSLTGTGEAFF.

J is TRBJ2-3 and V is TRBV7-9; 9 nucleotides match TRBD2. The CDR3 runs 19 residues. CDR1 SEHNR and CDR2 FQNEAQ come from the germline V gene (reference sequence). With V trimmed by 6 bases and J by 8 bases, 24 bases remained unmatched. The CDR3 nucleotides read TGTGCCAGCAGATACCGAGCGGGCGGGAGGGACCTGCACAGATTTACGCAGTATTTT. Its translation is CASRYRAGGRDLHRFTQYF.

V is TRBV6-5 and J is TRBJ2-2; no clear D gene. This CDR3 comprises 14 residues. Between the trimmed V and J ends, which lost 5 bases and 4 bases, there was a span of 11 bases. In germline, CDR1 is MNHEY, CDR2 SVGAGI. CDR3 loop: CASSPQPLTGELFF. The CDR3 DNA reads as TGTGCCAGCAGTCCGCAACCCCTCACCGGGGAGCTGTTTTTT.

The V and J genes are TRBV19 and TRBJ1-2, with a tentative D call TRBD1 (5 bases). Germline-derived CDR1 and CDR2 are LNHDA and SQIVND (reference sequence). The CDR3 consists of 16 residues. The V end lost 2 bases, the J end lost 7 bases, and 20 bases lay between the germline ends. CDR3 DNA sequence: TGTGCCAGTAGTATATTGGGGGAGGGCTCCGGCACTGGCTACACCTTC. Protein sequence: CASSILGEGSGTGYTF.

Here the CDR3 reads CASSPGQGTDTQYF. CDR3 in DNA: TGTGCCAGCAGCCCCGGACAGGGAACAGATACGCAGTATTTT. This chain links TRBV7-9 with TRBJ2-3; TRBD1 aligns across 8 bases. Germline values: CDR1 SEHNR, CDR2 FQNEAQ (reference sequence). V was clipped by 5 bases and J by 3 bases; unmatched bases: 4. There are 14 residues in the CDR3.

The rearrangement links TRBV27 to TRBJ2-5, with 8 bases fitting TRBD1. CDR1 is MNHEY, CDR2 SMNVEV, per germline (reference sequence). CDR3 length equals 15 residues. Trimming removed 4 bases from V and 4 bases from J; junction bases left unmatched: 8. CDR3 nucleotide sequence: TGTGCCAGCAGTTCCCATGGCAGGGGGCGAGAGACCCAGTACTTC. It specifies CASSSHGRGRETQYF.

The chain recombines TRBV5-4 with TRBJ2-3, with a tentative D call TRBD2 (6 bases). This CDR3 spans 13 amino acids. The V gene's germline CDR1 is SGHNT and CDR2 YYREEE (reference sequence). V was trimmed by 6 bases and J by 6 bases, leaving 14 bases between them. This CDR3 is CASTPGGWDTQYF. Here the CDR3 DNA reads TGTGCCAGCACCCCCGGAGGGTGGGATACGCAGTATTTT.

The genes are TRBV7-2 and TRBJ1-1; D is unclear. V shed 2 bases and J shed 0 bases, with 7 bases lying between them. The CDR3 extends over 14 amino acids. CDR1 SGHTA and CDR2 FQGNSA come from the germline V gene. The CDR3 DNA reads as TGTGCCAGCAGCTTATTAAGGGTGAACACTGAAGCTTTCTTT. Its translation: CASSLLRVNTEAFF.

This chain connects TRBV7-6 to TRBJ2-2, with 7 bases that match TRBD1. The germline CDR1 and CDR2 sequences are SGHVS and FNYEAQ. There are 14 residues in the CDR3. V shed 1 base and J 5 bases; nucleotides not matched to a gene: 1. CDR3: CASSLDRGTGELFF. Here the CDR3 DNA reads TGTGCCAGCAGCTTAGACAGGGGAACCGGGGAGCTGTTTTTT.

This clone was detected a few times. The chain uses TRBV5-1 and TRBJ2-7; 13 bases agree with TRBD2. The germline V gene has CDR1 SGHRS and CDR2 YFSETQ. This CDR3 contains 14 residues. J lost 4 bases, V lost 4 bases, and 2 bases had no gene match. CDR3 bases: TGCGCCAGCAGCCCGGGACTAGCGGGATACGAGCAGTACGTC. Encoded protein: CASSPGLAGYEQYV.

This clone was recorded only once. The chain carries TRBV19 and TRBJ2-1; TRBD2 matches at 7 bases. The CDR3 has 16 residues. Germline loops: CDR1 LNHDA, CDR2 SQIVND (reference sequence). V gave up 8 bases and J gave up 4 bases; unmatched junction bases: 14. The CDR3 spells CASRFLGSGAYNEQFF. The CDR3 DNA reads as TGTGCCAGTCGGTTTTTGGGGAGCGGGGCATACAATGAGCAGTTCTTC.